This T cell receptor beta chain was sequenced for a study of T-cell memory formation after mild COVID-19. Each CDR3 protein is one row after TCRdb ran MiXCR on the 5' RACE reads. The sample records about 15,000 distinct CDR3 sequences, around 21% being singletons. Between the trimmed V and J ends, which lost 4 bases and 1 base, there was a span of 11 bases. This CDR3 comprises 14 residues. From germline, CDR1 is SGHAT and CDR2 FQNNGV. This clonotype was seen once. J is TRBJ2-7 and V is TRBV11-2; either TRBD1 or TRBD2 may supply D (5 bases each). The sample was PBMCs or a T cell subset sorted from them (not recorded which). The clonotype comes from a man between 18 and 29 years old who had mild COVID-19 (a few samples of this study predate the infection). Cell type and time point are not known. The CDR3 bases are TGTGCCAGCAGCTCGGGGACGGGTTCCTACGAGCAGTACTTC. This translates into CASSSGTGSYEQYF.